This T cell receptor (beta chain) is from a study of identical twins. Study-wide points: Zero-insertion analyses were open to partial confounding by invariant MAIT and iNKT cells.

The authors used template switching to add a universal primer site and gave cDNA unique molecular identifiers. TCRdb independently ran MiXCR on the 5' RACE reads; one entry per CDR3 protein. The repertoire has 200,000 to 250,000 distinct CDR3 sequences, roughly an eighth of them found once; the top ten carry roughly 4.2%. This clonotype showed up just a few times. What it binds is unknown. This sample also appeared in a second study, on yellow fever vaccine responses in identical twins.

The specimen sequenced was memory (CD45RO+) T cells sorted from blood. The origin of this receptor is a woman aged 18-29 years in good health.

DNA of the CDR3: TGTGCCAGCAGCGATATCCGGGGCGATGAGCAGTTCTTC. This translates into CASSDIRGDEQFF. The rearrangement joins TRBV2 to TRBJ2-1; the D call may be TRBD1 or TRBD2 (5 bases each). Germline V gives CDR1 SNHLY, CDR2 FYNNEI. Deletions cut 6 bases from V and 8 bases from J, with 14 bases between. CDR3 length equals 13 residues.